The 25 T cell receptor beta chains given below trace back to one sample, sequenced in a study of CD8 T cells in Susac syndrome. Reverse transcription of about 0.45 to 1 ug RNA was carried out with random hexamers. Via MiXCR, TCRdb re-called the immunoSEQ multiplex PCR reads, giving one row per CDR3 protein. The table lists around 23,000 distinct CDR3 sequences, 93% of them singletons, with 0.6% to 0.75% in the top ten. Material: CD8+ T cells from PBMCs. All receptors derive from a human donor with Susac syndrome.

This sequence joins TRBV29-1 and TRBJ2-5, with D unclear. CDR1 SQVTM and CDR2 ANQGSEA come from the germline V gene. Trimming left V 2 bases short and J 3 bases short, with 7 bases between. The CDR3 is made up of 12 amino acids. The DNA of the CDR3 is TGCAGCGTTGAATTCACTAAAGAGACCCAGTACTTC. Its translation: CSVEFTKETQYF. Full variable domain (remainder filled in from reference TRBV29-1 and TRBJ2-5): SAVISQKPSRDICQRGTSLTIQCQVDSQVTMMFWYRQQPGQSLTLIATANQGSEATYESGFVIDKFPISRPNLTFSTLTVSNMSPEDSSIYLCSVEFTKETQYFGPGTRLLVL.

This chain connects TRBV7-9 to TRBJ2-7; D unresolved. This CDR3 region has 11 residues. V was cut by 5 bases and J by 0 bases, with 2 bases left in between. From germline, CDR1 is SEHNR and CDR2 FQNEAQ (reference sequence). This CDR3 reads CASSTSYEQYF. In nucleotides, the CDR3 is TGTGCCAGCAGCACCTCCTACGAGCAGTACTTC.

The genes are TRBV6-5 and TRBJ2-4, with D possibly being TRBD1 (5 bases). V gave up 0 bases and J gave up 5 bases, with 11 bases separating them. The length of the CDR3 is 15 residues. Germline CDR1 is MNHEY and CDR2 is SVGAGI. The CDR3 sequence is CASSYSAQGENIQYF. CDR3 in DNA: TGTGCCAGCAGTTACTCGGCCCAGGGCGAAAACATTCAGTACTTC.

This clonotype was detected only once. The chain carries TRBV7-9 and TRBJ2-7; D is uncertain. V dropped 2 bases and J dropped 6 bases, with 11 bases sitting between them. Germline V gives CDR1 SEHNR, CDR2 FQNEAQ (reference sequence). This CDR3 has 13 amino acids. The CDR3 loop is CASSLLPAAEQYF. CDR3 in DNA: TGTGCCAGCAGCTTACTACCTGCAGCCGAGCAGTACTTC.

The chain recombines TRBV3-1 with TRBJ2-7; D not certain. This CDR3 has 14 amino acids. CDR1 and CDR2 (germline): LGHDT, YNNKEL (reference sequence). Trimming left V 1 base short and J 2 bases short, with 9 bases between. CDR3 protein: CASSQVVNPYEQYF. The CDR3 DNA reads TGTGCCAGCAGCCAAGTGGTAAACCCCTACGAGCAGTACTTC.

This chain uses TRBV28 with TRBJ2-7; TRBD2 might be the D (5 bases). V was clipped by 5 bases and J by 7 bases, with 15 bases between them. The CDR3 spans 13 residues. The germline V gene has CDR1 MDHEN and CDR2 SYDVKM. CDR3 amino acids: CASSRFTTGEQYF. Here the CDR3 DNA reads TGTGCCAGCAGTCGATTCACGACGGGGGAGCAGTACTTC. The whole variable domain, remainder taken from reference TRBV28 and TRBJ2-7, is DVKVTQSSRYLVKRTGEKVFLECVQDMDHENMFWYRQDPGLGLRLIYFSYDVKMKEKGDIPEGYSVSREKKERFSLILESASTNQTSMYLCASSRFTTGEQYFGPGTRLTVT.

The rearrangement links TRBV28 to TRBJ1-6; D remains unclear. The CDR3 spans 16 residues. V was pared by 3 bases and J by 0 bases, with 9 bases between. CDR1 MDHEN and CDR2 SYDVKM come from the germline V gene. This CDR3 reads CASSFGRHSYNSPLHF. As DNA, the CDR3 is TGTGCCAGCAGTTTCGGCCGCCACTCCTATAATTCACCCCTCCACTTT. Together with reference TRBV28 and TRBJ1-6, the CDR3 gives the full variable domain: DVKVTQSSRYLVKRTGEKVFLECVQDMDHENMFWYRQDPGLGLRLIYFSYDVKMKEKGDIPEGYSVSREKKERFSLILESASTNQTSMYLCASSFGRHSYNSPLHFGNGTRLTVT.

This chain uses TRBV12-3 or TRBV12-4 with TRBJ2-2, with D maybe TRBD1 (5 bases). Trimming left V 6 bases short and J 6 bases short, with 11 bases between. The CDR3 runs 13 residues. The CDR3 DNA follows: TGTGCCAGCAGCCCAGGGTCCCCCGGGGAGCTGTTTTTT. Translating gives CASSPGSPGELFF.

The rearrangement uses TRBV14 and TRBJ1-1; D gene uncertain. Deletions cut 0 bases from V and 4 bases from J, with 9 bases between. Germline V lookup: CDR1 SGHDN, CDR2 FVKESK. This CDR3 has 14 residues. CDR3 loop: CASSQDRRSTEAFF. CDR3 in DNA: TGTGCCAGCAGCCAAGATCGAAGGTCCACTGAAGCTTTCTTT.

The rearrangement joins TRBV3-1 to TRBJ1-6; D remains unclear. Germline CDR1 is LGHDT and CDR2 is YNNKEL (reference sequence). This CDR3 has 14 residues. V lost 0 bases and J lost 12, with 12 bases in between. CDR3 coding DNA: TGTGCCAGCAGCCAAGAGGGAGCTCCCCGACCCCTCCACTTT. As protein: CASSQEGAPRPLHF.

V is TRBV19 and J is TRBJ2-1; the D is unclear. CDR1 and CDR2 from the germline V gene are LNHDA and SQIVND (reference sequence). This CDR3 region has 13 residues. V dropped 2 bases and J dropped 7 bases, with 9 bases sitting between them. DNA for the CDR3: TGTGCCAGTAGTATAACCAAACCAAATGAGCAGTTCTTC. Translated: CASSITKPNEQFF.

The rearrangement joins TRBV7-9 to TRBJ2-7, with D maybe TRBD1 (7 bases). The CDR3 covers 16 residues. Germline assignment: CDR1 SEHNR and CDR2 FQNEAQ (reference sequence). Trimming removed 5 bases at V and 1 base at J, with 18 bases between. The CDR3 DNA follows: TGTGCCAGCAGCCCCACCGCAGGGGGGCGATCCTACGAGCAGTACTTC. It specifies CASSPTAGGRSYEQYF.

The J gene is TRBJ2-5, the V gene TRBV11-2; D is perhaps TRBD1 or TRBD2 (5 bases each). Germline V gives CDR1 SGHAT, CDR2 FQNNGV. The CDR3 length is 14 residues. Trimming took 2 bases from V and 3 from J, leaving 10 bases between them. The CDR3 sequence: CASSLYLGEETQYF. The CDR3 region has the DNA TGTGCCAGCAGCTTATATCTGGGGGAAGAGACCCAGTACTTC.

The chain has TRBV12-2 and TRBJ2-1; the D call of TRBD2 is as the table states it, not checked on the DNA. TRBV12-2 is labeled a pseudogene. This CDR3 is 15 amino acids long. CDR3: CASRLARLAGSEQFF. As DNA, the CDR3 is TGTGCAAGTCGCTTAGCCAGATTAGCAGGGAGTGAGCAGTTCTTC.

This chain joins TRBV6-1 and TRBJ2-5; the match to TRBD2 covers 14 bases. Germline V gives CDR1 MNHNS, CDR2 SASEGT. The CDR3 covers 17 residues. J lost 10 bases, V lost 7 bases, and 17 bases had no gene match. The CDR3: CASIGTSGGAPRLGQYF. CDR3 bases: TGTGCCAGCATTGGGACTAGCGGGGGAGCGCCTCGCCTCGGCCAGTACTTC.

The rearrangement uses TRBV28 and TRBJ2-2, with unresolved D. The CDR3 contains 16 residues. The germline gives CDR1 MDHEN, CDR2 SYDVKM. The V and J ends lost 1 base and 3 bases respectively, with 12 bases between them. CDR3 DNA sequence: TGTGCCAGCAGTTTATATTGGGGTACGGACACCGGGGAGCTGTTTTTT. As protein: CASSLYWGTDTGELFF.

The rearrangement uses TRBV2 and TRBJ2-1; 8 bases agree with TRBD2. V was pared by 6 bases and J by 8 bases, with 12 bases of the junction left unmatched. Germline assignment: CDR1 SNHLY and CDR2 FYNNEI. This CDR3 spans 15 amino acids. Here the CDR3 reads CASSGGDLVRDEQFF. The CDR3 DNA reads TGTGCCAGCAGCGGGGGGGACTTGGTCCGGGATGAGCAGTTCTTC.

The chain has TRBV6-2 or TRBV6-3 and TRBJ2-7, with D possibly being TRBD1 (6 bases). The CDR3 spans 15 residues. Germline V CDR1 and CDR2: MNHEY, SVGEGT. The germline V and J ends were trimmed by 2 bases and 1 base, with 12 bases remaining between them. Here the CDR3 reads CASSYGTRSSYEQYF. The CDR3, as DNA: TGTGCCAGCAGTTACGGGACAAGATCTTCCTACGAGCAGTACTTC.

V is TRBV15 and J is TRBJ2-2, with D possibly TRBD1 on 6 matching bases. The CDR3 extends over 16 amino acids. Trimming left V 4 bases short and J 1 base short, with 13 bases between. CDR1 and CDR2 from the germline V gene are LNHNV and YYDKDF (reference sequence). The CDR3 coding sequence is TGTGCCACCAGCACCCTCGGGACACGGAACACCGGGGAGCTGTTTTTT. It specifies CATSTLGTRNTGELFF.

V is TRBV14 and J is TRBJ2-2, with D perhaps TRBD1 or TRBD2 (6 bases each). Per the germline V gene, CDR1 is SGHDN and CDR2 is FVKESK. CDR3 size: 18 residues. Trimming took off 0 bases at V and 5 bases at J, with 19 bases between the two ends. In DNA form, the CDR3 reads TGTGCCAGCAGCCAAGAAACTGACGGGGGCTTGTGGACCGGGGAGCTGTTTTTT. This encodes CASSQETDGGLWTGELFF.

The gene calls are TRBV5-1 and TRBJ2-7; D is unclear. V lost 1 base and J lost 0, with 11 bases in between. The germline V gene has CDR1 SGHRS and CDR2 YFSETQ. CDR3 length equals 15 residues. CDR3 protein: CASSLTDWSSYEQYF. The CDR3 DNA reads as TGCGCCAGCAGCTTGACCGATTGGAGCTCCTACGAGCAGTACTTC. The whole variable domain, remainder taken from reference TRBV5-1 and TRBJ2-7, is KAGVTQTPRYLIKTRGQQVTLSCSPISGHRSVSWYQQTPGQGLQFLFEYFSETQRNKGNFPGRFSGRQFSNSRSEMNVSTLELGDSALYLCASSLTDWSSYEQYFGPGTRLTVT.

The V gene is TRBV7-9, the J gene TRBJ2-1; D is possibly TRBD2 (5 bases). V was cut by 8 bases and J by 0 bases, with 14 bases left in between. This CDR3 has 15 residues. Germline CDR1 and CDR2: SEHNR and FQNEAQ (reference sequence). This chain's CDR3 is CASSRVRGSYNEQFF. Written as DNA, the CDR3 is TGTGCCAGCTCCCGCGTACGGGGCTCCTACAATGAGCAGTTCTTC.

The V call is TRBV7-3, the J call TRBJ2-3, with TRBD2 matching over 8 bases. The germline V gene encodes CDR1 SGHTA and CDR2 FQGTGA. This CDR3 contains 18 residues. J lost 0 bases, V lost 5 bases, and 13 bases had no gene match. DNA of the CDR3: TGTGCCAGCAGCCTAGGCGGCGGGGGGTACACTAGCACAGATACGCAGTATTTT. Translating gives CASSLGGGGYTSTDTQYF.

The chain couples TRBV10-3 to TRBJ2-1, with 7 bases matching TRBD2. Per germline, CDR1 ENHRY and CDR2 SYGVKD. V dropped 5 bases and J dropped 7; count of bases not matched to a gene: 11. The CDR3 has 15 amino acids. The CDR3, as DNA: TGTGCCATCAGTAACAGTGAGCGGGGAGGGAATGAGCAGTTCTTC. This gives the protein CAISNSERGGNEQFF.

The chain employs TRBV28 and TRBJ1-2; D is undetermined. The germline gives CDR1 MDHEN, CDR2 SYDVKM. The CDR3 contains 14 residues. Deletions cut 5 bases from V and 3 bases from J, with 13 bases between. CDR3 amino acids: CASSPVPADYGYTF. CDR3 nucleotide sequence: TGTGCCAGCAGTCCCGTCCCGGCGGACTATGGCTACACCTTC.